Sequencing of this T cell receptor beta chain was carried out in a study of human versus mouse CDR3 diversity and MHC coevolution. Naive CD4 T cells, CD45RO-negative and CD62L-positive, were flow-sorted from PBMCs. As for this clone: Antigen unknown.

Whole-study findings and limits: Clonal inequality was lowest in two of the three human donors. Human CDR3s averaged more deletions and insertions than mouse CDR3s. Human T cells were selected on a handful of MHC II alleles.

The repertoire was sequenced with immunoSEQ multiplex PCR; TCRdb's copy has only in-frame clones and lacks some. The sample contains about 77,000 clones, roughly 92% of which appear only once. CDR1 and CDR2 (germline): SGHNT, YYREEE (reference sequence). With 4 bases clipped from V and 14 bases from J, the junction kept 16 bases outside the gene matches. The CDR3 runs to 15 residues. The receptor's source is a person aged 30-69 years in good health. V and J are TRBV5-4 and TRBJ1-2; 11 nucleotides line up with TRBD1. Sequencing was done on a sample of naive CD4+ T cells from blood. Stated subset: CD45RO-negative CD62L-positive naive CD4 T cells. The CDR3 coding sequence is TGTGCCAGCAGCCCGGGAGGGACAGGGGGGCTCCTCGAGACCTTC. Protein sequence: CASSPGGTGGLLETF.